The clone carrying this T cell receptor beta chain was observed at least ten times. The source of the sample is a study of Graves' ophthalmopathy and Graves' hyperthyroidism. As for the study in general: The study drew peripheral blood at initial diagnosis, before any treatment.

Germline V gene lookup returns CDR1 SNHLY and CDR2 FYNNEI. V gave up 6 bases and J gave up 4 bases; unmatched junction bases: 12. The CDR3 is 16 amino acids. Scientists amplified the TCR beta CDR3 regions from RNA transcripts. First-round RT-PCR relied on HTBI primers, and a second-round multiplex PCR came next. From the multiplex PCR reads, TCRdb called clonotypes with MiXCR, one entry per CDR3 protein. The top ten hold over 2.5% of the sample, which has approximately 640,000 distinct CDR3 sequences, over 40% seen once. Exclusion covered patients with other autoimmune diseases or uncontrolled infections (as well as pregnancy or lactation).

The rearrangement uses TRBV2 and TRBJ2-5, with 9 positions matching TRBD2. The specimen sequenced was peripheral blood. The sequence was obtained from an adult man with Graves' ophthalmopathy. CDR3 sequence: CASRAYVAGEGETQYF. The CDR3, as DNA: TGTGCCAGCAGGGCCTATGTAGCGGGAGAGGGAGAGACCCAGTACTTC. Variable domain in full (rest from reference TRBV2 and TRBJ2-5): EPEVTQTPSHQVTQMGQEVILRCVPISNHLYFYWYRQILGQKVEFLVSFYNNEISEKSEIFDDQFSVERPDGSNFTLKIRSTKLEDSAMYFCASRAYVAGEGETQYFGPGTRLLVL.